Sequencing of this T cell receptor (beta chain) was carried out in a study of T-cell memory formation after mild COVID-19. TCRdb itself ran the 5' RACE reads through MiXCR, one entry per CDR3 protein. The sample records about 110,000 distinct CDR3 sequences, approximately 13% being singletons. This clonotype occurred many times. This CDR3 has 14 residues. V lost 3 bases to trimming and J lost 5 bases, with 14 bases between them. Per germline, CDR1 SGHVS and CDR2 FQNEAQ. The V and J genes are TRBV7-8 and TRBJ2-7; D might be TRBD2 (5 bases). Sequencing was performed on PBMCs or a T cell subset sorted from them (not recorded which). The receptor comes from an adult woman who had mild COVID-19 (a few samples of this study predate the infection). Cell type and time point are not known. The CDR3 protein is CASSFARGIDEQYF. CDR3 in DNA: TGTGCCAGCAGCTTCGCTAGAGGGATCGACGAGCAGTACTTC.